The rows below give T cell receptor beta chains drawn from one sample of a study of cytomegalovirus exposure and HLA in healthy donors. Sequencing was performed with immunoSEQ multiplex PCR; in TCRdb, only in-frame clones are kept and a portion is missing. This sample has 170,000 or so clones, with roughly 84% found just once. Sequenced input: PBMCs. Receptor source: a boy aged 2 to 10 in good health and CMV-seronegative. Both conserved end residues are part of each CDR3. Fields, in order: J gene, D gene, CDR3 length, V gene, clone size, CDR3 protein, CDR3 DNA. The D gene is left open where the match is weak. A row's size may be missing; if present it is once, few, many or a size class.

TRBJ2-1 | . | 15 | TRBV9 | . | CASSVGSSRDNEQFF | TGTGCCAGCAGCGTCGGGTCTAGCCGCGACAATGAGCAGTTCTTC
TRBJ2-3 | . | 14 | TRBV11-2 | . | CASRVYRGTDTQYF | TGTGCCAGCAGGGTTTACAGGGGCACAGATACGCAGTATTTT
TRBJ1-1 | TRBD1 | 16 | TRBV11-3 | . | CASSSNNRDRNTEAFF | TGTGCCAGCAGCTCAAACAACCGGGACAGGAACACTGAAGCTTTCTTT
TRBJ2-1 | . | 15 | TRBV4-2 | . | CASSPHFSSYNEQFF | TGTGCCAGCAGCCCTCATTTCAGCTCCTACAATGAGCAGTTCTTC
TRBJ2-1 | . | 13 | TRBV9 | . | CASSPGSYNEQFF | TGTGCCAGCAGCCCCGGGTCCTACAATGAGCAGTTCTTC
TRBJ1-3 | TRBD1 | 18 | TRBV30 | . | CAWSRRDRVLLAGNTIYF | TGTGCCTGGAGTCGCCGGGACAGGGTTTTACTGGCTGGAAACACCATATATTTT
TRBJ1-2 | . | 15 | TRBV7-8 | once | CASSPRRTLNYGYTF | TGTGCCAGCAGCCCTAGACGAACCCTTAACTATGGCTACACCTTC
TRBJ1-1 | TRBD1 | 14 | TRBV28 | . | CASSPTGGRRGAFF | TGTGCCAGCAGCCCCACAGGGGGTAGGCGCGGAGCTTTCTTT
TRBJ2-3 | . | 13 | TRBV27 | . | CASSHYNTDTQYF | TGTGCCAGCAGTCACTACAACACAGATACGCAGTATTTT
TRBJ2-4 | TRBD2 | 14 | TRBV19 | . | CASSIAGGPNIQYF | TGTGCCAGTAGTATAGCGGGAGGGCCTAACATTCAGTACTTC
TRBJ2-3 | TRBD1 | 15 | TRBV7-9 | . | CASSWRDRGTDTQYF | TGTGCCAGCAGCTGGAGGGACAGGGGCACAGATACGCAGTATTTT
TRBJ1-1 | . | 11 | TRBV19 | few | CASAQGGEAFF | TGTGCCAGTGCTCAGGGTGGCGAAGCTTTCTTT
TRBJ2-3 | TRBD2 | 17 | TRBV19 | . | CASSKPGLAGESDTQYF | TGTGCCAGTAGTAAGCCGGGACTAGCGGGAGAATCAGATACGCAGTATTTT
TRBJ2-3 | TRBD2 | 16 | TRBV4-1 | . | CASSRTGLAGSDTQYF | TGCGCCAGCAGCCGGACGGGACTAGCGGGATCAGATACGCAGTATTTT
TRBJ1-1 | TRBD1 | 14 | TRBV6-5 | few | CASRLDRGNTEAFF | TGTGCCAGCAGACTGGACAGGGGAAACACTGAAGCTTTCTTT
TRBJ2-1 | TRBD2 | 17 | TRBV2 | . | CASSSRNSGTSYNEQFF | TGTGCCAGCAGTTCGAGAAATAGCGGGACCTCCTACAATGAGCAGTTCTTC
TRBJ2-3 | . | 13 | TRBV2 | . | CASSESGRDTQYF | TGTGCCAGCAGTGAAAGCGGAAGAGATACGCAGTATTTT
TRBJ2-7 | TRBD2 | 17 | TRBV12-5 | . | CASGLRWEAGGSYEQYF | TGTGCTAGTGGTTTGAGGTGGGAGGCGGGAGGCTCCTACGAGCAGTACTTC
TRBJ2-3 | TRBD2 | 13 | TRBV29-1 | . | CSVGLTGGDTQYF | TGCAGCGTTGGACTAACGGGAGGAGATACGCAGTATTTT
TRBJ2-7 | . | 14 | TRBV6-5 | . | CASSYSGGSYEQYF | TGTGCCAGCAGTTACTCGGGGGGCTCCTACGAGCAGTACTTC
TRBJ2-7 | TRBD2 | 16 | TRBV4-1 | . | CASSLLAGGHSHEQYF | TGCGCCAGCAGCCTTCTAGCGGGAGGACACAGTCACGAGCAGTACTTC
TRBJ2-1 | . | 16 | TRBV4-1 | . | CASSQEGGGTNNEQFF | TGCGCCAGCAGCCAAGAAGGCGGCGGGACGAACAATGAGCAGTTCTTC
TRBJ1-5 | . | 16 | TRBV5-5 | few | CASSLGGAGVRQPQHF | TGTGCCAGCAGCTTGGGGGGTGCGGGGGTTCGGCAGCCCCAGCATTTT